Listed below are T cell receptor beta chains from one sample, sequenced in a study of T cell changes during pregnancy in multiple sclerosis. Profiling relied on immunoSEQ multiplex PCR, and the TCRdb table lists in-frame clones only, not all of them. The sample includes 60,000 to 65,000 clones, about nine tenths seen only once; the top ten take roughly 1.4%. The input for sequencing was peripheral blood, taken in the second trimester of pregnancy. Receptors were obtained from a female donor with multiple sclerosis, enrolled in a pregnancy study. CDR3s include the opening cysteine and the closing phenylalanine or tryptophan. D genes are given only for firm matches. Size is omitted from some rows. Given values are once, few, many or a class for expanded clones.

D gene: TRBD1
clone size: once
J gene: TRBJ1-3
V gene: TRBV18
CDR3 DNA: TGTGCCAGCTCACTAACAGGGGACGGCGGACCAGGAAACACCATATATTTT
CDR3 protein: CASSLTGDGGPGNTIYF

D gene: TRBD2
clone size: .
J gene: TRBJ2-1
V gene: TRBV5-1
CDR3 DNA: TGCGCCAGCAGCTCAGGACTAGCGGGAAGCGATGAGCAGTTCTTC
CDR3 protein: CASSSGLAGSDEQFF

D gene: TRBD2
clone size: .
J gene: TRBJ2-1
V gene: TRBV2
CDR3 DNA: TGTGCCAGCAGTGAGAGCGGGAGCTCCTACAATGAGCAGTTCTTC
CDR3 protein: CASSESGSSYNEQFF

D gene: TRBD1
clone size: .
J gene: TRBJ1-5
V gene: TRBV7-2
CDR3 DNA: TGTGCCAGCAGCTACAGGGGAGAGCAGCCCCAGCATTTT
CDR3 protein: CASSYRGEQPQHF

D gene: .
clone size: .
J gene: TRBJ1-1
V gene: TRBV9
CDR3 DNA: TGTGCCAGCAGCGTAGGGCGCCAGGGAGGTACTGAAGCTTTCTTT
CDR3 protein: CASSVGRQGGTEAFF

D gene: TRBD1
clone size: .
J gene: TRBJ2-7
V gene: TRBV19
CDR3 DNA: TGTGCCAGTAGGGACAGGGGGCGCGTCGAGCAGTACTTC
CDR3 protein: CASRDRGRVEQYF

D gene: .
clone size: .
J gene: TRBJ2-5
V gene: TRBV4-1
CDR3 DNA: TGCGCCAGCAGCCAAGTTGTCCCTCAAAACAGGTACCAAGAGACCCAGTACTTC
CDR3 protein: CASSQVVPQNRYQETQYF

D gene: TRBD2
clone size: .
J gene: TRBJ2-1
V gene: TRBV10-3
CDR3 DNA: TGTGCCATCAGTGCCCCTGGGCTAGCGGGAGCTTTCAGTGAGCAGTTCTTC
CDR3 protein: CAISAPGLAGAFSEQFF

D gene: .
clone size: .
J gene: TRBJ2-2
V gene: TRBV5-1
CDR3 DNA: TGCGCCAGCAGCTTGCCTACAGACGCGAACACCGGGGAGCTGTTTTTT
CDR3 protein: CASSLPTDANTGELFF

D gene: TRBD2
clone size: .
J gene: TRBJ2-1
V gene: TRBV12-5
CDR3 DNA: TGTGCTAGTGGTTTGAGTCCTAGCGGGATGATCGACTACAATGAGCAGTTCTTC
CDR3 protein: CASGLSPSGMIDYNEQFF

D gene: .
clone size: .
J gene: TRBJ1-4
V gene: TRBV6-5
CDR3 DNA: TGTGCCAGCAGTTACTCGGGGGGGCGGGGAAAACTGTTTTTT
CDR3 protein: CASSYSGGRGKLFF

D gene: TRBD1
clone size: .
J gene: TRBJ1-1
V gene: TRBV7-9
CDR3 DNA: TGTGCCAGCAGCCCGATGACAGGGAGGTACACTGAAGCTTTCTTT
CDR3 protein: CASSPMTGRYTEAFF

D gene: .
clone size: .
J gene: TRBJ1-1
V gene: TRBV19
CDR3 DNA: TGTGCCAGTAGTAAAACTGAGAAGGGGCGAAGTTTGTCGGGCACTGAAGCTTTCTTT
CDR3 protein: CASSKTEKGRSLSGTEAFF

D gene: .
clone size: few
J gene: TRBJ1-1
V gene: TRBV6-6
CDR3 DNA: TGTGCCAGCAGGATCCAGGGGAACACTGAAGCTTTCTTT
CDR3 protein: CASRIQGNTEAFF

D gene: TRBD1
clone size: .
J gene: TRBJ1-2
V gene: TRBV7-9
CDR3 DNA: TGTGCCAGCAGCTTAGCGGGGGGACAGTCTCCCTATGGCTACACCTTC
CDR3 protein: CASSLAGGQSPYGYTF

D gene: TRBD2
clone size: .
J gene: TRBJ2-7
V gene: TRBV7-3
CDR3 DNA: TGTGCCAGCAGCTTAGCGGGTAGCGGGAGAGGGTACGAGCAGTACTTC
CDR3 protein: CASSLAGSGRGYEQYF

D gene: TRBD2
clone size: .
J gene: TRBJ2-5
V gene: TRBV6-1
CDR3 DNA: TGTGCCAGCAGTGAACCGCCGGCGGGAGGGGAGACCCAGTACTTC
CDR3 protein: CASSEPPAGGETQYF

D gene: TRBD2
clone size: .
J gene: TRBJ2-3
V gene: TRBV5-1
CDR3 DNA: TGCGCCAGCAGCCGCGGGACTAGCGGGAGAACAGATACGCAGTATTTT
CDR3 protein: CASSRGTSGRTDTQYF

D gene: TRBD1
clone size: .
J gene: TRBJ2-1
V gene: TRBV18
CDR3 DNA: TGTGCCAGCTCACCTCGACAGGGGCCTTCCGGTGAGCAGTTCTTC
CDR3 protein: CASSPRQGPSGEQFF

D gene: TRBD2
clone size: .
J gene: TRBJ2-5
V gene: TRBV28
CDR3 DNA: TGTGCCAGCAGTCATCGACTAGCGGGAACGGAGACCCAGTACTTC
CDR3 protein: CASSHRLAGTETQYF

D gene: .
clone size: .
J gene: TRBJ1-4
V gene: TRBV18
CDR3 DNA: TGTGCCAGCTCACCAGGAGGGAAGGCAACTAATGAAAAACTGTTTTTT
CDR3 protein: CASSPGGKATNEKLFF

D gene: TRBD2
clone size: .
J gene: TRBJ2-3
V gene: TRBV11-3
CDR3 DNA: TGTGCCAGCAGCTCCCGTCTAGCGGGAGCAGATACGCAGTATTTT
CDR3 protein: CASSSRLAGADTQYF

D gene: .
clone size: .
J gene: TRBJ2-5
V gene: TRBV2
CDR3 DNA: TGTGCCAGCAGTAGCGGTGGAGAGACCCAGTACTTC
CDR3 protein: CASSSGGETQYF

D gene: TRBD2
clone size: medium-sized
J gene: TRBJ2-2
V gene: TRBV6-4
CDR3 DNA: TGTGCCAGCAGTGGACTAGCGGACACCGGGGAGCTGTTTTTT
CDR3 protein: CASSGLADTGELFF

D gene: .
clone size: .
J gene: TRBJ2-1
V gene: TRBV6-6
CDR3 DNA: TGTGCCAGCAGTTCCATCAATGAGCAGTTCTTC
CDR3 protein: CASSSINEQFF

D gene: TRBD2
clone size: once
J gene: TRBJ2-7
V gene: TRBV6-1
CDR3 DNA: TGTGCCAGCAGTGAAGCCGCTAGCGGCCCCTACGAGCAGTACTTC
CDR3 protein: CASSEAASGPYEQYF

D gene: TRBD2
clone size: .
J gene: TRBJ2-3
V gene: TRBV28
CDR3 DNA: TGTGCCAGCAGTTTAGCGGGAGGGCCAGATACGCAGTATTTT
CDR3 protein: CASSLAGGPDTQYF

D gene: TRBD2
clone size: .
J gene: TRBJ2-3
V gene: TRBV14
CDR3 DNA: TGTGCCAGCAGCTCCGAGGGGACTAGCGGGCGCACAGATACGCAGTATTTT
CDR3 protein: CASSSEGTSGRTDTQYF

D gene: TRBD2
clone size: once
J gene: TRBJ2-1
V gene: TRBV28
CDR3 DNA: TGTGCCAGCAGGACTAGCGGAAACTCCTACAATGAGCAGTTCTTC
CDR3 protein: CASRTSGNSYNEQFF

D gene: TRBD1
clone size: .
J gene: TRBJ1-2
V gene: TRBV7-9
CDR3 DNA: TGTGCCAGCAGCCTCGGACAGGGCTATGGCTACACCTTC
CDR3 protein: CASSLGQGYGYTF

D gene: .
clone size: .
J gene: TRBJ2-1
V gene: TRBV4-3
CDR3 DNA: TGCGCCAGCAGCCAAGAAGGTAGCGGCCCCTACAATGAGCAGTTCTTC
CDR3 protein: CASSQEGSGPYNEQFF